What follows are 32 T cell receptor beta chains derived from one specimen sequenced in a study of identical twins (TCRdb year 2016). The library was produced with 5' RACE. These reads were obtained on an Illumina HiSeq 2000. TCRdb cleaned the public reads at Q25 with fastp, built clones with MiXCR and kept in-frame beta chains. Duplicate CDR3 protein sequences are folded into a single record with the most common DNA and genes. The sample table lists about 1.7 million distinct CDR3 sequences, about 30% of them with a count of one. In total, the top ten clones hold 0.25% to 0.3% of the sample. Sequences were obtained from cord blood. The receptors come from a newborn girl in good health.

This clonotype was picked up one time. One end of the junction varies from germline; a read error may be responsible. V is TRBV4-1 and J is TRBJ2-4; no firm D call. Germline V CDR1 and CDR2: MGHRA, YSYEKL. This CDR3 contains 13 residues. The CDR3 sequence: CANSPLPVNIQYF. Written as DNA, the CDR3 is TGCGCCAACAGCCCGCTTCCGGTAAACATTCAGTACTTC.

V is TRBV5-1 and J is TRBJ1-1, with TRBD1 matching over 10 bases. The CDR3 extends over 17 amino acids. Germline CDR1 SGHRS, CDR2 YFSETQ. V was pared by 4 bases and J by 1 base, with 10 bases of the junction left unmatched. The CDR3 loop is CASSIAATGGSNTEAFF. The DNA of the CDR3 is TGCGCCAGCAGCATCGCTGCGACAGGGGGCTCGAACACTGAAGCTTTCTTT. Complete variable domain (other parts from reference TRBV5-1 and TRBJ1-1): KAGVTQTPRYLIKTRGQQVTLSCSPISGHRSVSWYQQTPGQGLQFLFEYFSETQRNKGNFPGRFSGRQFSNSRSEMNVSTLELGDSALYLCASSIAATGGSNTEAFFGQGTRLTVV.

There are a few counts of this clonotype. The chain is built from TRBV7-2 and TRBJ2-4; 7 positions agree with TRBD2. This CDR3 region has 14 residues. J was trimmed by 6 bases and V by 6 bases; bases with no gene match: 8. Germline V CDR1 and CDR2: SGHTA, FQGNSA. The CDR3 DNA is TGTGCCAGCAGGACCCCCCGGGAGGCAAACATTCAGTACTTC. Its protein is CASRTPREANIQYF.

The sample holds one count of this clonotype. A much larger clonotype is one base distant, so this may be a read error. The chain combines TRBV13 with TRBJ2-7, with TRBD2 identical over 8 bases. Germline CDR1 PRHDT, CDR2 FYEKMQ (reference sequence). The CDR3 runs 13 residues. The CDR3 region has the DNA TGTGCCGGCAGCTCGGGACTAGTAGCCGAGCAGTACTTC. It yields the protein CAGSSGLVAEQYF.

This clonotype turned up a few times. The rearrangement joins TRBV12-3 or TRBV12-4 to TRBJ2-3; D call uncertain. CDR3 size: 15 residues. Trimming stripped 6 bases from V and 2 bases from J, with 15 bases between. The CDR3 sequence is CASSLAAADTDTQYF. The CDR3, as DNA: TGTGCCAGCAGCCTCGCGGCTGCCGACACAGATACGCAGTATTTT.

As for this clonotype: One end of the junction is discordant with germline, which a read error may explain. The J gene is TRBJ2-3, the V gene TRBV11-2, with 12 bases fitting TRBD2. Germline CDR1 SGHAT, CDR2 FQNNGV. The CDR3 totals 19 residues. The CDR3 sequence is CASSLDRLLAGGITDTRYF. The CDR3 nucleotides are TGTGCCAGCAGCTTAGATCGTCTTCTAGCGGGAGGGATCACAGATACGCGGTATTTT.

This chain links TRBV5-1 with TRBJ1-2; 8 nucleotides agree with TRBD1. The J segment lost 7 bases and the V segment lost 5 bases, leaving 7 bases of the junction unmatched. This CDR3 region has 13 residues. Per the germline V gene, CDR1 is SGHRS and CDR2 is YFSETQ. The CDR3, as DNA: TGCGCCAGCAGGGGCAGGGGGCGAAGTGGCTACACCTTC. This encodes CASRGRGRSGYTF.

This clonotype was seen more than once but under ten times. This chain uses TRBV5-1 with TRBJ1-1; D remains ambiguous. V lost 1 base and J lost 6, with 13 bases in between. The CDR3 loop spans 14 amino acids. The germline V gene has CDR1 SGHRS and CDR2 YFSETQ. CDR3 amino acids: CASSLSRRSPEAFF. The CDR3 nucleotides read TGCGCCAGCAGCTTGAGCAGGCGTAGCCCTGAAGCTTTCTTT.

This clonotype was counted a single time. The rearrangement joins TRBV2 to TRBJ2-1; 12 positions match TRBD1. Germline-derived CDR1 and CDR2 are SNHLY and FYNNEI. The V gene end was trimmed by 4 bases and the J gene end by 8 bases; junction bases not matched to a gene: 6. The CDR3 is made up of 15 amino acids. The CDR3 sequence is CASSGGDRGPDEQFF. CDR3 nucleotide sequence: TGTGCCAGCAGTGGTGGGGACAGGGGGCCGGATGAGCAGTTCTTC.

This chain uses TRBV3-1 with TRBJ2-5, with D possibly being TRBD1 (6 bases). The V and J ends lost 2 bases and 2 bases respectively, with 9 bases between them. The CDR3 is 14 residues long. Germline assignment: CDR1 LGHDT and CDR2 YNNKEL (reference sequence). The CDR3 loop is CASSQKGVQETQYF. The CDR3 nucleotides are TGTGCCAGCAGCCAAAAGGGGGTACAAGAGACCCAGTACTTC.

The chain links TRBV2 to TRBJ1-2; tentatively, D is TRBD1 (5 bases). The V end was cut by 11 bases, the J end by 7 bases, with 20 bases between. The CDR3 sequence is 13 residues long. CDR1 and CDR2 from the germline V gene are SNHLY and FYNNEI. The CDR3 DNA reads TGTGCCTCACAAACGGGGATTACAGGTGGCTACACCTTC. It yields the protein CASQTGITGGYTF.

As DNA, the CDR3 is TGTGCCAGCAGCCAAGTAGGCGCAGGGATCTATGAAAAACTGTTTTTT. It codes for CASSQVGAGIYEKLFF. V usage is TRBV3-1 and J usage is TRBJ1-4; D is possibly TRBD1 (5 bases). The CDR3 totals 16 residues. The germline gives CDR1 LGHDT, CDR2 YNNKEL (reference sequence). V lost 1 base to trimming and J lost 6 bases, with 15 bases between them.

A word on this clonotype: One base away lies a much larger clone, so this may be a sequencing read error. The J gene is TRBJ2-3, the V gene TRBV5-1; 7 bases are shared with TRBD2. V was pared by 4 bases and J by 2 bases, with 10 bases of the junction left unmatched. Germline loops: CDR1 SGHRS, CDR2 YFSETQ. This CDR3 is 16 amino acids long. CDR3 region: CASSRTKGTITDTQYF. Written as DNA, the CDR3 is TGCGCCAGCAGCCGAACAAAGGGGACTATCACAGATACGCAGTATTTT.

This clonotype showed up many times. The chain employs TRBV6-6 and TRBJ2-7; 10 bases line up with TRBD2. The trim removed 5 bases at V and 0 bases at J, leaving 16 bases unmatched. In germline, CDR1 is MNHNY, CDR2 SVGAGI (reference sequence). This CDR3 has 19 amino acids. CDR3: CASSIPGLAYSPSSYEQYF. The CDR3 coding sequence is TGTGCCAGCAGTATACCGGGACTAGCGTATAGTCCGAGCTCCTACGAGCAGTACTTC.

This clonotype turned up a few times. In DNA, the CDR3 is TGTGCCAGCAGTGAAGCGCGGCAAGAGACCCAGTACTTC. Translating gives CASSEARQETQYF. The V and J genes are TRBV2 and TRBJ2-5; no definite D call. Trimming took off 0 bases at V and 2 bases at J, with 4 bases between the two ends. The CDR3 loop spans 13 amino acids. The germline V gene encodes CDR1 SNHLY and CDR2 FYNNEI.

This clonotype was counted many times. The rearrangement links TRBV2 to TRBJ2-7; D not resolved. Trimming removed 2 bases from V and 1 base from J, with 12 bases in between. The germline gives CDR1 SNHLY, CDR2 FYNNEI. The CDR3 contains 15 residues. Written as DNA, the CDR3 is TGTGCCAGCAGTGAAACCTGGCAAGGATCCTACGAGCAGTACTTC. Protein sequence: CASSETWQGSYEQYF.

This chain uses TRBV7-9 with TRBJ2-5; TRBD2 aligns across 9 bases. The CDR3 has 19 residues. With 5 bases clipped from V and 11 bases from J, the junction kept 27 bases outside the gene matches. CDR1 is SEHNR and CDR2 is FQNEAQ in the germline V gene (reference sequence). The CDR3 DNA is TGTGCCAGCAGCATACGACAGGGTGCCCGACTAGCGGTAGGAAGTGAGCAGTACTTC. Translated, it gives CASSIRQGARLAVGSEQYF.

This rearrangement joins TRBV20-1 to TRBJ1-1; 7 nucleotides agree with TRBD1. The CDR3 runs to 14 residues. After removal of 4 bases from V and 0 bases from J, the junction contained 5 bases not matched to a gene. Germline CDR1 is DFQATT and CDR2 is SNEGSKA (reference sequence). CDR3 nucleotide sequence: TGCAGTGCTACAAAAGGGGGCTTGAACACTGAAGCTTTCTTT. This translates into CSATKGGLNTEAFF.

The chain joins TRBV30 to TRBJ1-6; TRBD1 matches at 8 bases. CDR1 is GTSNPN, CDR2 SVGIG, per germline (reference sequence). V shed 0 bases and J 8 bases; nucleotides not matched to a gene: 0. The CDR3 length is 13 residues. CDR3 in amino acids: CAWSVQGDSPLHF. Here the CDR3 DNA reads TGTGCCTGGAGTGTACAGGGGGATTCACCCCTCCACTTT. The whole variable domain, filled in from reference TRBV30 and TRBJ1-6, reads SQTIHQWPATLVQPVGSPLSLECTVEGTSNPNLYWYRQAAGRGLQLLFYSVGIGQISSEVPQNLSASRPQDRQFILSSKKLLLSDSGFYLCAWSVQGDSPLHFGNGTRLTVT.

This clonotype appeared a few times. The V gene is TRBV20-1, the J gene TRBJ2-7; TRBD2 is a possible D gene (6 bases). Germline V gives CDR1 DFQATT, CDR2 SNEGSKA (reference sequence). The CDR3 totals 13 residues. Trimming cost V 6 bases and J 2 bases, with 14 bases left between them. This chain's CDR3 is CSAVSGSPYEQYF. The CDR3 DNA is TGCAGTGCAGTGAGCGGGTCCCCCTACGAGCAGTACTTC.

This clonotype was picked up many times. The junction departs from germline at one end; a sequencing error may be responsible. The chain joins TRBV7-2 to TRBJ2-3, with TRBD2 matching 8 bases. Looked up from germline, CDR1 is SGHTA and CDR2 is FQGNSA. There are 14 residues in the CDR3. CDR3 coding DNA: TGCGCCAGCAGCTTGACTAGCGGCACAGATACGCAGTATTTT. Translation: CASSLTSGTDTQYF.

On this clonotype: Possible read error: a much larger clone is one base away. The chain joins TRBV10-3 to TRBJ2-2; 11 bases map to TRBD1. CDR1 is ENHRY and CDR2 is SYGVKD in the germline V gene. This CDR3 region has 14 residues. Germline trimming cut 6 bases from V and 4 bases from J; bases unmatched to any gene: 1. The CDR3 DNA reads as TGTGCCATCAGAGGGACAGGGGGCACCGGGGAGCTGTTTTTT. It encodes CAIRGTGGTGELFF.

J is TRBJ2-3 and V is TRBV14; D unclear. V gave up 1 base and J gave up 0 bases, with 11 bases separating them. This CDR3 is built from 16 residues. The germline gives CDR1 SGHDN, CDR2 FVKESK. The CDR3, as DNA: TGTGCCAGCAGCCAAGGCCTATATCCTAGCACAGATACGCAGTATTTT. This sequence encodes CASSQGLYPSTDTQYF.

In its sample, this clonotype was seen a few times. The J gene is TRBJ2-2, the V gene TRBV4-1; D is tentatively TRBD1 or TRBD2 (5 bases each). Germline values: CDR1 MGHRA, CDR2 YSYEKL. V was clipped by 3 bases and J by 3 bases, with 20 bases between them. The CDR3 spans 18 residues. As DNA, the CDR3 is TGCGCCAGCAGCCAGGGACCCGGTGCTAGCCGGTACACCGGGGAGCTGTTTTTT. Amino acid sequence: CASSQGPGASRYTGELFF.

A few counts support this clonotype. The CDR3 DNA is TGTGCCAGCAGCCCTCGATATGGGATTGGACAGGACGTGGCCAACGTCCTGACTTTC. Amino acid sequence: CASSPRYGIGQDVANVLTF. The chain uses TRBV7-9 and TRBJ2-6, with 7 bases identical to TRBD1. Germline V gene lookup returns CDR1 SEHNR and CDR2 FQNEAQ (reference sequence). The CDR3 runs to 19 residues. The trim removed 5 bases at V and 6 bases at J, leaving 19 bases unmatched. The full variable domain, completed using reference TRBV7-9 and TRBJ2-6, is DTGVSQNPRHKITKRGQNVTFRCDPISEHNRLYWYRQTLGQGPEFLTYFQNEAQLEKSRLLSDRFSAERPKGSFSTLEIQRTEQGDSAMYLCASSPRYGIGQDVANVLTFGAGSRLTVL.

The CDR3 sequence is CASSLLGDRGRNTGELFF. CDR3 in DNA: TGCGCCAGCAGCTTGTTGGGTGACAGGGGGCGGAACACCGGGGAGCTGTTTTTT. This chain uses TRBV5-1 with TRBJ2-2; TRBD1 matches at 10 bases. J lost 1 base, V lost 1 base, and 7 bases had no gene match. The CDR3 sequence is 18 residues long. From germline, CDR1 is SGHRS and CDR2 YFSETQ.

The chain links TRBV14 to TRBJ1-6; 7 bases map to TRBD1. The germline V gene encodes CDR1 SGHDN and CDR2 FVKESK. The CDR3 extends over 15 amino acids. Germline trimming cut 0 bases from V and 10 bases from J; bases unmatched to any gene: 6. CDR3 protein: CASSQDLTGLSPLHF. The CDR3 DNA reads TGTGCCAGCAGCCAAGATCTGACAGGGCTCTCACCCCTCCACTTT.

The rearrangement uses TRBV10-3 and TRBJ2-7; 10 bases map to TRBD1. Germline-derived CDR1 and CDR2 are ENHRY and SYGVKD. V dropped 4 bases and J dropped 3; count of bases not matched to a gene: 6. The CDR3 extends over 15 amino acids. CDR3 nucleotide sequence: TGTGCCATCAGTGCTCGGGACAGGGGTAGCTACGAGCAGTACTTC. Protein product: CAISARDRGSYEQYF.

This clonotype was seen a few times. The J gene is TRBJ2-3, the V gene TRBV3-1; 8 nucleotides match TRBD2. The CDR3 length is 16 residues. V gave up 0 bases and J gave up 1 base; unmatched junction bases: 3. Germline V gene data show CDR1 as LGHDT and CDR2 as YNNKEL (reference sequence). In DNA form, the CDR3 reads TGTGCCAGCAGCCAAGATTCGGGGGGGCGCACAGATACGCAGTATTTT. Translating gives CASSQDSGGRTDTQYF.

The V gene is TRBV3-1, the J gene TRBJ1-2; D gene uncertain. V was cut by 1 base and J by 7 bases, with 7 bases left in between. This CDR3 is 12 amino acids long. In germline, CDR1 is LGHDT, CDR2 YNNKEL (reference sequence). The CDR3 DNA reads TGTGCCAGCAGCCAAGTGCCTAGTGGCTACACCTTC. Translation: CASSQVPSGYTF. Full variable domain (missing parts from reference TRBV3-1 and TRBJ1-2): DTAVSQTPKYLVTQMGNDKSIKCEQNLGHDTMYWYKQDSKKFLKIMFSYNNKELIINETVPNRFSPKSPDKAHLNLHINSLELGDSAVYFCASSQVPSGYTFGSGTRLTVV.

A few counts support this clonotype. The chain joins TRBV7-9 to TRBJ1-6; D unresolved. The V and J ends lost 5 bases and 8 bases respectively, with 10 bases between them. The germline V gene has CDR1 SEHNR and CDR2 FQNEAQ (reference sequence). This CDR3 region has 13 residues. CDR3 sequence (DNA): TGTGCCAGCAGCCCGGCAGAATATTCACCCCTCCACTTT. It translates to CASSPAEYSPLHF.

This chain joins TRBV11-2 and TRBJ2-3; TRBD2 agrees at 9 bases. The germline V gene encodes CDR1 SGHAT and CDR2 FQNNGV. CDR3 length: 14 amino acids. Trimming took 8 bases from V and 5 from J; bases not matched to a gene: 8. The chain's CDR3 is CASRLAGRGDTQYF. The DNA for the CDR3 is TGTGCCAGCCGGCTAGCGGGGAGGGGAGATACGCAGTATTTT.